A single sample is the source of the 28 T cell receptor beta chains below, sequenced in a study of blood T cells in healthy people across ages. Alongside a J-beta primer mix, a sample-barcoded 5' primer served in a second PCR lasting roughly 7 to 12 cycles. TCRdb reprocessed the 5' RACE reads with MiXCR, giving one entry per CDR3 protein. The sample has about 400,000 distinct CDR3 sequences, 45% to 65% seen once. Sequencing was carried out using blood. The receptors were gathered from a man aged 55-75 years in good health.

The chain employs TRBV28 and TRBJ2-5, with D perhaps TRBD2 (6 bases). Trimming pared 3 bases from V and 4 bases from J, leaving 15 bases between. CDR3 length: 15 amino acids. CDR1 is MDHEN and CDR2 is SYDVKM in the germline V gene. In DNA, the CDR3 is TGTGCCAGCAGTTTTAACCAGGGAGGTGGAGAGACCCAGTACTTC. Translation gives CASSFNQGGGETQYF.

The rearrangement links TRBV6-5 to TRBJ1-1; D might be TRBD1 (5 bases). Trimming stripped 0 bases from V and 7 bases from J, with 12 bases between. The CDR3 is made up of 14 amino acids. Germline V gene lookup returns CDR1 MNHEY and CDR2 SVGAGI. As DNA, the CDR3 is TGTGCCAGCAGTTACTCAGGGGCAGGCTTTGAAGCTTTCTTT. Encoded protein: CASSYSGAGFEAFF.

The rearrangement links TRBV14 to TRBJ2-3; the D gene is possibly TRBD2 (6 bases). There are 13 residues in the CDR3. Trimming took off 2 bases at V and 6 bases at J, with 9 bases between the two ends. Germline CDR1 is SGHDN and CDR2 is FVKESK. The CDR3 sequence: CASSQRDWDTQYF. CDR3 sequence (DNA): TGTGCCAGCAGCCAAAGGGACTGGGATACGCAGTATTTT. Drawing the rest from reference TRBV14 and TRBJ2-3, the complete variable domain is EAGVTQFPSHSVIEKGQTVTLRCDPISGHDNLYWYRRVMGKEIKFLLHFVKESKQDESGMPNNRFLAERTGGTYSTLKVQPAELEDSGVYFCASSQRDWDTQYFGPGTRLTVL.

This clonotype was detected a few times. V is TRBV20-1 and J is TRBJ1-2; 9 positions match TRBD1. J lost 5 bases, V lost 5 bases, and 12 bases had no gene match. From germline, CDR1 is DFQATT and CDR2 SNEGSKA (reference sequence). The CDR3 is 15 residues long. The CDR3 DNA sequence: TGCAGTGCTTGGGACAGGGTTGGGGCTTTTTATGGCTACACCTTC. Residues: CSAWDRVGAFYGYTF.

The CDR3 DNA follows: TGCAGTGCTAGTTCGGGAAGATCAGGACTAGCGGGATTACAAGAGACCCAGTACTTC. Encoded protein: CSASSGRSGLAGLQETQYF. The chain employs TRBV20-1 and TRBJ2-5; 12 bases fit TRBD2. The V gene end was trimmed by 3 bases and the J gene end by 2 bases; junction bases not matched to a gene: 16. CDR1 is DFQATT and CDR2 is SNEGSKA in the germline V gene (reference sequence). CDR3 size: 19 residues.

Concerning this clonotype itself: This could be a read error, since a much larger clone is one nucleotide away. The chain recombines TRBV29-1 with TRBJ1-5; 11 bases are shared with TRBD1. Germline values: CDR1 SQVTM, CDR2 ANQGSEA. The CDR3 covers 16 residues. V shed 4 bases and J 5 bases; nucleotides not matched to a gene: 10. The CDR3 region is CSVGGTGGTGDQPQHF. The CDR3 coding sequence is TGCAGCGTTGGGGGGACAGGGGGAACGGGGGATCAGCCCCAGCATTTT.

The chain has TRBV12-3 or TRBV12-4 and TRBJ2-7, with D perhaps TRBD1 (6 bases). Trimming stripped 6 bases from V and 1 base from J, with 19 bases between. The CDR3 sequence is 16 residues long. CDR3 coding DNA: TGTGCCAGCAGATTTTACTCCGGGACACAATCCTACGAGCAGTACTTC. This translates into CASRFYSGTQSYEQYF.

This clonotype has a single count. The chain uses TRBV6-5 and TRBJ1-6; the D is unclear. This CDR3 is built from 14 residues. Deletions cut 2 bases from V and 9 bases from J, with 11 bases between. Germline V gene sequence: CDR1 MNHEY, CDR2 SVGAGI. This chain's CDR3 is CASSYRGLGSPLHF. The CDR3 DNA is TGTGCCAGCAGTTACCGAGGGTTGGGTTCACCCCTCCACTTT.

This chain links TRBV6-6 with TRBJ1-1; no clear D gene. The V and J ends lost 8 bases and 8 bases respectively, with 15 bases between them. CDR3 length: 12 residues. In germline, CDR1 is MNHNY, CDR2 SVGAGI (reference sequence). CDR3 nucleotides: TGTGCCAGCCTCACCGTTACGGCGGAAGCTTTCTTT. Amino acid sequence: CASLTVTAEAFF.

The genes are TRBV7-2 and TRBJ2-5; TRBD1 aligns across 9 bases. The CDR3 is 15 amino acids. V gave up 5 bases and J gave up 1 base; unmatched junction bases: 5. Per germline, CDR1 SGHTA and CDR2 FQGNSA. CDR3 nucleotides: TGTGCCAGCAGCCTGGGACAGGGACCCCAAGAGACCCAGTACTTC. It specifies CASSLGQGPQETQYF. Together with reference TRBV7-2 and TRBJ2-5, the CDR3 gives the full variable domain: GAGVSQSPSNKVTEKGKDVELRCDPISGHTALYWYRQSLGQGLEFLIYFQGNSAPDKSGLPSDRFSAERTGGSVSTLTIQRTQQEDSAVYLCASSLGQGPQETQYFGPGTRLLVL.

The J gene is TRBJ2-7, the V gene TRBV6-6; 16 bases are a match to TRBD2. Per germline, CDR1 MNHNY and CDR2 SVGAGI (reference sequence). The CDR3 runs to 15 residues. The trim removed 7 bases at V and 4 bases at J, leaving 4 bases unmatched. The CDR3 spells CASNLGLAGGYEQYF. The CDR3 coding sequence is TGTGCCAGCAACCTGGGACTAGCGGGAGGGTACGAGCAGTACTTC.

This clonotype came up a few times. The J gene is TRBJ2-3, the V gene TRBV7-9; D may be TRBD1 or TRBD2 (6 bases each). The V end was cut by 5 bases, the J end by 8 bases, with 14 bases between. CDR1 and CDR2 (germline): SEHNR, FQNEAQ (reference sequence). This CDR3 is built from 13 residues. CDR3 coding DNA: TGTGCCAGCAGCCCCGGGGGCACAACTACGCAGTATTTT. It translates to CASSPGGTTTQYF.

This clonotype has more than one count but fewer than ten. The rearrangement links TRBV24-1 to TRBJ2-1; 8 bases are a match to TRBD2. Germline V CDR1 and CDR2: KGHDR, SFDVKD. With V trimmed by 6 bases and J by 7 bases, 10 bases remained unmatched. This CDR3 comprises 15 residues. CDR3 coding DNA: TGTGCCACCAGTCCCGGGCTAGCGGGTCTGAATGAGCAGTTCTTC. It codes for CATSPGLAGLNEQFF.

Only a few counts were recorded for this clonotype. This rearrangement joins TRBV29-1 to TRBJ2-3, with 12 bases lining up with TRBD1. CDR1 and CDR2 (germline): SQVTM, ANQGSEA. The CDR3 runs 15 residues. J gave up 4 bases and V 6 bases, and 8 bases lay outside the gene matches. In DNA, the CDR3 is TGCAGCGTGGGGGACAGGGGGCGAAGTTCAGATACGCAGTATTTT. Its protein is CSVGDRGRSSDTQYF.

The chain is built from TRBV29-1 and TRBJ2-7, with 11 bases that match TRBD2. The J call may be incorrect, as the DNA end agrees better with TRBJ2-5. The CDR3 extends over 15 amino acids. Germline-derived CDR1 and CDR2 are SQVTM and ANQGSEA. In DNA, the CDR3 is TGCAGCACTTTTAACGGGCTAGCGGGAGGAGAGACCCAGTACTTC. This codes for CSTFNGLAGGETQYF.

This chain links TRBV7-2 with TRBJ2-1, with TRBD2 matching over 12 bases. CDR1 is SGHTA, CDR2 FQGNSA, per germline. The CDR3 runs to 18 residues. V was clipped by 0 bases and J by 9 bases; unmatched bases: 12. This CDR3 reads CASSLAPSGRGAHTEQFF. As DNA, the CDR3 is TGTGCCAGCAGCTTAGCGCCTAGCGGGAGGGGCGCCCACACTGAGCAGTTCTTC. Drawing the rest from reference TRBV7-2 and TRBJ2-1, the complete variable domain is GAGVSQSPSNKVTEKGKDVELRCDPISGHTALYWYRQSLGQGLEFLIYFQGNSAPDKSGLPSDRFSAERTGGSVSTLTIQRTQQEDSAVYLCASSLAPSGRGAHTEQFFGPGTRLTVL.

The V call is TRBV3-1, the J call TRBJ2-3; tentatively, D is TRBD2 (6 bases). This CDR3 has 15 residues. With 4 bases removed from V and 6 bases from J, the gap between germline ends came to 17 bases. Germline loops: CDR1 LGHDT, CDR2 YNNKEL (reference sequence). The DNA for the CDR3 is TGTGCCAGCAGCCTGGGGACTCCTAAGGGGGATACGCAGTATTTT. Residues: CASSLGTPKGDTQYF.

The chain links TRBV5-6 to TRBJ2-7; a weak D match, TRBD2 (5 bases). The germline CDR1 and CDR2 sequences are SGHDT and YYEEEE. Trimming removed 2 bases at V and 2 bases at J, with 8 bases between. The CDR3 sequence is 13 residues long. CDR3 region: CASSFRTAYEQYF. As DNA, the CDR3 is TGTGCCAGCAGCTTCCGGACTGCCTACGAGCAGTACTTC.

This clonotype was counted ten times or more. The chain combines TRBV24-1 with TRBJ2-7; TRBD1 agrees at 10 bases. There are 16 residues in the CDR3. V dropped 4 bases and J dropped 3; count of bases not matched to a gene: 8. Germline V gene data show CDR1 as KGHDR and CDR2 as SFDVKD. This chain's CDR3 is CATSESGTGDFYEQYF. Here the CDR3 DNA reads TGTGCCACCAGTGAGAGTGGGACAGGGGATTTCTACGAGCAGTACTTC.

The rearrangement uses TRBV6-5 and TRBJ1-3; unclear D gene. In germline, CDR1 is MNHEY, CDR2 SVGAGI. V was cut by 0 bases and J by 0 bases, with 9 bases left in between. The CDR3 has 16 residues. The CDR3 protein is CASSYSDGASGNTIYF. DNA for the CDR3: TGTGCCAGCAGTTACTCAGACGGCGCCTCTGGAAACACCATATATTTT.

There are a few counts of this clonotype. The chain joins TRBV11-2 to TRBJ2-5; TRBD1 aligns across 10 bases. Trimming removed 4 bases from V and 4 bases from J; junction bases left unmatched: 3. Per germline, CDR1 SGHAT and CDR2 FQNNGV. The CDR3 sequence is 14 residues long. CDR3 sequence: CASSSDRGTETQYF. The CDR3 nucleotides read TGTGCCAGCAGCTCGGACAGGGGGACAGAGACCCAGTACTTC. Complete variable domain (other parts from reference TRBV11-2 and TRBJ2-5): EAGVAQSPRYKIIEKRQSVAFWCNPISGHATLYWYQQILGQGPKLLIQFQNNGVVDDSQLPKDRFSAERLKGVDSTLKIQPAKLEDSAVYLCASSSDRGTETQYFGPGTRLLVL.

This rearrangement joins TRBV3-1 to TRBJ2-7; D is uncertain. Germline loops: CDR1 LGHDT, CDR2 YNNKEL (reference sequence). This CDR3 is 13 amino acids long. The germline V and J ends were trimmed by 1 base and 2 bases, with 6 bases remaining between them. CDR3 residues: CASSQGTAYEQYF. The CDR3, as DNA: TGTGCCAGCAGCCAAGGCACAGCCTACGAGCAGTACTTC.

The CDR3 loop reads CSVGIGVLSYEQYF. CDR3 coding DNA: TGCAGCGTTGGAATCGGCGTCCTCTCCTACGAGCAGTACTTC. V is TRBV29-1 and J is TRBJ2-7; D uncertain. The CDR3 consists of 14 residues. Per the germline V gene, CDR1 is SQVTM and CDR2 is ANQGSEA. Trimming left V 4 bases short and J 0 bases short, with 13 bases between.

A few counts support this clonotype. V and J are TRBV29-1 and TRBJ2-7, with 9 bases identical to TRBD1. The CDR3 runs 15 residues. Unmatched junction bases numbered 7, after V lost 4 bases and J lost 0 bases. The germline V gene has CDR1 SQVTM and CDR2 ANQGSEA. CDR3 sequence (DNA): TGCAGCGTTGGTAATCCGGGACAGGGCTCCTACGAGCAGTACTTC. This codes for CSVGNPGQGSYEQYF.

Comments on this clonotype: Sequence at one end of the junction differs from germline and may be a read error. The genes are TRBV12-5 and TRBJ2-3, with D possibly TRBD1 on 6 matching bases. The CDR3 is 14 amino acids. Per germline, CDR1 LGHNT and CDR2 FRNRAP. This CDR3 is CASAPAGGTDTQYF. CDR3 nucleotides: TGTGCCAGTGCCCCTGCAGGGGGCACAGATACGCAGTATTTT. Looking up the rest from reference TRBV12-5 and TRBJ2-3 gives the full variable domain: DARVTQTPRHKVTEMGQEVTMRCQPILGHNTVFWYRQTMMQGLELLAYFRNRAPLDDSGMPKDRFSAEMPDATLATLKIQPSEPRDSAVYFCASAPAGGTDTQYFGPGTRLTVL.

The J gene is TRBJ1-1, the V gene TRBV7-2, with D hard to call. CDR3 length equals 15 residues. Per the germline V gene, CDR1 is SGHTA and CDR2 is FQGNSA. Trimming left V 5 bases short and J 4 bases short, with 17 bases between. CDR3 sequence: CASSLPRAGRTEAFF. The CDR3 DNA reads TGTGCCAGCAGCCTTCCGCGGGCAGGACGCACTGAAGCTTTCTTT.

This clonotype came up a few times. The rearrangement uses TRBV7-9 and TRBJ2-7, with D unresolved. The germline gives CDR1 SEHNR, CDR2 FQNEAQ (reference sequence). V dropped 0 bases and J dropped 3 bases, with 9 bases sitting between them. This CDR3 region has 14 residues. This chain's CDR3 is CASSLAPGDYEQYF. CDR3 bases: TGTGCCAGCAGCTTAGCCCCCGGCGACTACGAGCAGTACTTC.

This clonotype turned up a few times. This chain uses TRBV29-1 with TRBJ1-2, with 9 bases fitting TRBD1. Looked up from germline, CDR1 is SQVTM and CDR2 is ANQGSEA. Trimming removed 4 bases from V and 7 bases from J; junction bases left unmatched: 4. This CDR3 region has 12 residues. CDR3 DNA: TGCAGCGTTGGGACAGGGGAGGGTGGCTACACCTTC. The encoded protein is CSVGTGEGGYTF.